This T cell receptor (beta chain) derives from a study of cytotoxic CD8 clonotypes in ibrutinib-treated CLL. Method: immunoSEQ multiplex PCR; TCRdb's copy keeps in-frame clones and lacks some. There are over 140,000 clones in the sample; 70% to 90% occur only once, and roughly 7.6% lies in the top ten. The CDR3 is made up of 15 amino acids. The V and J ends lost 2 bases and 1 base, in that order; junction bases with no gene match: 4. Germline CDR1 is MGHRA and CDR2 is YSYEKL. This sequence originates from a human donor with chronic lymphocytic leukemia. The material sequenced was PBMCs, taken after 36 months of ibrutinib treatment. The chain couples TRBV4-1 to TRBJ1-2; TRBD1 matches 7 bases. The CDR3 nucleotides are TGCGCCAGCAGCCAACCCAGACAGGGTAACTATGGCTACACCTTC. Amino acid sequence: CASSQPRQGNYGYTF.